Given below is one TCR beta chain in context. Germline trimming cut 5 bases from V and 4 bases from J; bases unmatched to any gene: 6. This CDR3 has 14 residues. Germline CDR1 MNHNY, CDR2 SVGAGI (reference sequence). The sample belongs to a study of blood T cell repertoires in COVID-19. Study summary: The study drew acute and convalescent COVID-19 samples from the United States, Italy and Spain. In each case, the material was cDNA or gDNA derived from T cells, B-cell-depleted T cells, or PBMCs.

As handled by the study authors: The assay estimated nucleated cells by amplifying reference gene primers. Data came from immunoSEQ multiplex PCR; TCRdb stores just in-frame clones and leaves some out. V and J calls and clone size are as listed in that table; D and trimming were resolved from the DNA. The sample carries roughly 250,000 clones, roughly three quarters recorded once. Sample: peripheral blood. The rearrangement joins TRBV6-6 to TRBJ2-5; 8 positions agree with TRBD2. This clonotype originated in a woman between 35 and 50 years old with active or convalescent COVID-19. The CDR3 DNA sequence: TGTGCCAGCAGTCAAACTAGCGGAGCAGAGACCCAGTACTTC. This gives the protein CASSQTSGAETQYF.